This TCR beta chain was sequenced in a study of cytomegalovirus exposure and HLA in healthy donors. On the study more broadly: Per a later analysis, the 666 first-cohort and 120 validation repertoires shared one platform.

The CDR3 is made up of 16 amino acids. With 5 bases clipped from V and 5 bases from J, the junction kept 15 bases outside the gene matches. CDR1 is SGHNT, CDR2 YYREEE, per germline (reference sequence). The method was immunoSEQ multiplex PCR; TCRdb's version includes in-frame clones alone and lacks a portion of them. Here the sample spans roughly 190,000 clones, about 84% being singletons. Sequencing input: PBMCs. The sequence derives from a woman between 18 and 29 years old in good health and CMV-seronegative. The chain joins TRBV5-4 to TRBJ2-5; TRBD2 agrees at 7 bases. CDR3 in DNA: TGTGCCAGCAGTCCTCGATCTCAAAGCGGGGTGGAGACCCAGTACTTC. Residues: CASSPRSQSGVETQYF.